This record looks at one T cell receptor beta chain sequence and its context. Its target is not known. CDR1 and CDR2 from the germline V gene are SGDLS and YYNGEE. CDR3 length equals 17 residues. The V segment lost 0 bases and the J segment 6 bases; nucleotides outside the gene matches: 13. Primers for the PCR totalled 60 Vbeta and 13 Jbeta. The table came from immunoSEQ multiplex PCR; TCRdb's copy has only in-frame clones and leaves some out. Of 150,000 to 200,000 clones listed, roughly 85% were seen once; the top ten hold less than 2.5%. This specimen comes from a study of cytomegalovirus exposure and HLA in healthy donors. About the study: A preliminary data release comprised about 85 million unique TCRs obtained from HLA-typed donors. Regarding the study as a whole: Published work reported that the classifier diagnosed cytomegalovirus status with high specificity and sensitivity.

The receptor comes from a woman in her forties or fifties in good health and CMV-seronegative. The J gene is TRBJ1-2, the V gene TRBV9; 8 bases map to TRBD1. Sequencing was done on a sample of PBMCs. The CDR3 sequence is CASSVGTGGQPSDGYTF. The CDR3 DNA is TGTGCCAGCAGCGTAGGAACAGGGGGGCAGCCTAGTGATGGCTACACCTTC.